This T cell receptor (beta chain) was found in a study of fetal regulatory T cell absence and autoimmunity. About the research overall: Exocrine pancreas autoimmunity occurred in IPEX patients lacking clinical diabetes.

Profiled with immunoSEQ multiplex PCR; TCRdb holds only in-frame clones, not every one. The sample contains around 100,000 clones, 55% to 75% of which appear only once. Sequencing used pancreas tissue. The TCR was taken from a male donor with IPEX syndrome.

CDR3 protein: CAISESGTSGSVSGEQFF. The DNA of the CDR3 is TGTGCCATCAGTGAGTCCGGGACTAGCGGGAGCGTGTCTGGTGAGCAGTTCTTC. The V and J genes are TRBV10-3 and TRBJ2-1; 14 bases agree with TRBD2. V lost 0 bases, J lost 9 bases, and 10 bases stayed unmatched. The germline V gene has CDR1 ENHRY and CDR2 SYGVKD. The CDR3 is made up of 18 amino acids.